The 24 T cell receptor beta chains listed next were all sequenced from one sample in a study of blood T cell repertoires in COVID-19. TCRdb keeps only in-frame clones here, not all; method: immunoSEQ multiplex PCR. The profile shows over 50,000 clones, under 85% of them singletons. Sequencing input: peripheral blood. These receptor sequences come from a woman aged 50 to 60 with active or convalescent COVID-19.

V gene TRBV18 combines with J gene TRBJ2-2; the match to TRBD1 covers 7 bases. This CDR3 spans 14 amino acids. Germline V gives CDR1 KGHSH, CDR2 LQKENI. With 4 bases clipped from V and 4 bases from J, the junction kept 3 bases outside the gene matches. The CDR3 here is CASSRRQGTGELFF. CDR3 DNA: TGTGCCAGCTCACGACGACAGGGCACCGGGGAGCTGTTTTTT.

The V call is TRBV11-2, the J call TRBJ2-7; 8 bases match TRBD1. The CDR3 runs 15 residues. CDR1 SGHAT and CDR2 FQNNGV come from the germline V gene. Germline trimming cut 5 bases from V and 2 bases from J; bases unmatched to any gene: 8. CDR3 loop: CASSPRDRPTYEQYF. In DNA form, the CDR3 reads TGTGCCAGCAGCCCCCGGGACAGGCCAACCTACGAGCAGTACTTC. Full variable domain (outside the CDR3, taken from reference TRBV11-2 and TRBJ2-7): EAGVAQSPRYKIIEKRQSVAFWCNPISGHATLYWYQQILGQGPKLLIQFQNNGVVDDSQLPKDRFSAERLKGVDSTLKIQPAKLEDSAVYLCASSPRDRPTYEQYFGPGTRLTVT.

The CDR3 bases are TGTGCCACCAGTGATTTGCGTGAGGGAAACACCATATATTTT. Translated: CATSDLREGNTIYF. The rearrangement joins TRBV24-1 to TRBJ1-3, with D unresolved. CDR1 and CDR2 from the germline V gene are KGHDR and SFDVKD. Trimming stripped 0 bases from V and 4 bases from J, with 6 bases between. This CDR3 spans 14 amino acids.

In its sample, this clone was seen a few times. The CDR3 DNA is TGTGCCAGCAGCTTACAGGCGGGAGGGCCAGATACGCAGTATTTT. Its translation: CASSLQAGGPDTQYF. The chain couples TRBV13 to TRBJ2-3; 9 positions match TRBD2. V lost 2 bases and J lost 4; bases outside the gene matches: 4. Germline-derived CDR1 and CDR2 are PRHDT and FYEKMQ (reference sequence). CDR3 size: 15 residues.

The genes are TRBV24-1 and TRBJ2-2, with D unclear. The CDR3 is 15 amino acids. Germline CDR1 and CDR2: KGHDR and SFDVKD. The V end lost 4 bases, the J end lost 4 bases, and 12 bases lay between the germline ends. CDR3 bases: TGTGCCACCAGTGACCCCCGGTGGGCCACCGGGGAGCTGTTTTTT. The encoded protein is CATSDPRWATGELFF.

This chain joins TRBV24-1 and TRBJ2-3, with D possibly matching TRBD1 (6 bases). This CDR3 contains 13 residues. V lost 3 bases and J lost 9, with 12 bases in between. The V gene's germline CDR1 is KGHDR and CDR2 SFDVKD. In DNA, the CDR3 is TGTGCCACCAGTGATCCGGGACACCCCACGCAGTATTTT. It encodes CATSDPGHPTQYF.

The rearrangement joins TRBV6-2 or TRBV6-3 to TRBJ2-3; D perhaps matches TRBD2 (5 bases). V shed 3 bases and J shed 1 base, with 11 bases lying between them. The CDR3 totals 15 residues. In germline, CDR1 is MNHEY, CDR2 SVGEGT. CDR3 protein: CASSYELGRTDTQYF. The CDR3 DNA sequence: TGTGCCAGCAGTTATGAACTAGGTCGCACAGATACGCAGTATTTT.

The CDR3 coding sequence is TGTGCCAGCACCCATCAGGGGGGAGCTAACTATGGCTACACCTTC. It is translated as CASTHQGGANYGYTF. This rearrangement joins TRBV21-1 to TRBJ1-2; the table names TRBD1, a call not compared with the DNA. TRBV21-1 is annotated as a pseudogene. CDR3 length: 15 residues.

The V call is TRBV19, the J call TRBJ2-7; TRBD2 agrees at 9 bases. CDR1 LNHDA and CDR2 SQIVND come from the germline V gene (reference sequence). This CDR3 region has 16 residues. The V segment lost 3 bases and the J segment 3 bases; nucleotides outside the gene matches: 9. This CDR3 is CASSIDAGGGLYEQYF. As DNA, the CDR3 is TGTGCCAGTAGTATCGATGCGGGAGGGGGCCTCTACGAGCAGTACTTC.

The chain employs TRBV7-9 and TRBJ1-5, with a possible D match to TRBD1 (5 bases). Germline CDR1 reads SEHNR; CDR2 reads FQNEAQ (reference sequence). Trimming took off 1 base at V and 5 bases at J, with 6 bases between the two ends. The length of the CDR3 is 13 residues. The CDR3 here is CASSLGQHQPQHF. CDR3 nucleotides: TGTGCCAGCAGCTTAGGACAGCATCAGCCCCAGCATTTT.

The chain joins TRBV9 to TRBJ2-1; TRBD2 matches at 10 bases. The CDR3 sequence is 16 residues long. The V gene end was trimmed by 4 bases and the J gene end by 6 bases; junction bases not matched to a gene: 10. The V gene's germline CDR1 is SGDLS and CDR2 YYNGEE. CDR3 protein: CASSPTIGTSANEQFF. CDR3 sequence (DNA): TGTGCCAGCAGCCCCACGATCGGGACTAGCGCCAATGAGCAGTTCTTC. Based on the CDR3 plus reference TRBV9 and TRBJ2-1, the full variable domain is DSGVTQTPKHLITATGQRVTLRCSPRSGDLSVYWYQQSLDQGLQFLIQYYNGEERAKGNILERFSAQQFPDLHSELNLSSLELGDSALYFCASSPTIGTSANEQFFGPGTRLTVL.

The chain employs TRBV14 and TRBJ1-1; D is possibly TRBD1 (6 bases). The V end was cut by 0 bases, the J end by 6 bases, with 11 bases between. The CDR3 is 14 amino acids. From germline, CDR1 is SGHDN and CDR2 FVKESK. CDR3 sequence: CASSQDLGAAEAFF. In nucleotides, the CDR3 is TGTGCCAGCAGCCAAGATCTGGGGGCCGCTGAAGCTTTCTTT.

V is TRBV7-8 and J is TRBJ1-1; D gene unclear. In germline, CDR1 is SGHVS, CDR2 FQNEAQ. CDR3 size: 16 residues. V shed 5 bases and J shed 1 base, with 17 bases lying between them. The CDR3 coding sequence is TGTGCCAGCAGCCCCCGGGAGGGTCGGGGGAACACTGAAGCTTTCTTT. Protein product: CASSPREGRGNTEAFF.

This chain links TRBV7-2 with TRBJ2-3, with 13 bases lining up with TRBD2. V was pared by 8 bases and J by 5 bases, with 7 bases of the junction left unmatched. Per germline, CDR1 SGHTA and CDR2 FQGNSA. The CDR3 runs 15 residues. The CDR3 loop is CASGSGLAGEDTQYF. The CDR3 DNA is TGTGCCAGCGGCTCAGGACTAGCGGGAGAAGATACGCAGTATTTT.

The CDR3 bases are TGTGCCATCAGTGACCAGGGGGCGCGGACTGAAGCTTTCTTT. It is translated as CAISDQGARTEAFF. The chain combines TRBV10-3 with TRBJ1-1; 8 bases align to TRBD1. The length of the CDR3 is 14 residues. CDR1 ENHRY and CDR2 SYGVKD come from the germline V gene. Losses at the gene ends were 3 bases for V and 5 bases for J; bases not matched to a gene: 5.

This clone turned up a few times. The J gene is TRBJ2-5, the V gene TRBV19; 11 bases match TRBD2. The J segment lost 2 bases and the V segment lost 4 bases, leaving 6 bases of the junction unmatched. This CDR3 is 16 amino acids long. From germline, CDR1 is LNHDA and CDR2 SQIVND (reference sequence). The CDR3 DNA reads TGTGCCAGTAGTACCTGGGGACTAGCGGAGCAAGAGACCCAGTACTTC. As protein: CASSTWGLAEQETQYF. Full variable domain (missing parts from reference TRBV19 and TRBJ2-5): DGGITQSPKYLFRKEGQNVTLSCEQNLNHDAMYWYRQDPGQGLRLIYYSQIVNDFQKGDIAEGYSVSREKKESFPLTVTSAQKNPTAFYLCASSTWGLAEQETQYFGPGTRLLVL.

The V gene is TRBV5-1, the J gene TRBJ1-2, with a possible D match to TRBD1 (5 bases). Trimming cost V 4 bases and J 8 bases, with 18 bases left between them. CDR3 length: 14 amino acids. Germline CDR1 SGHRS, CDR2 YFSETQ. CDR3 in DNA: TGCGCCAGCAGCCTACCCGCGGGGGAGGGGGGCTACACCTTC. It yields the protein CASSLPAGEGGYTF.

In this sample, this clone turned up a few times. V gene TRBV25-1 combines with J gene TRBJ2-7; unclear D gene. The V end was cut by 1 base, the J end by 5 bases, with 9 bases between. The CDR3 totals 13 residues. Germline V CDR1 and CDR2: MGHDK, SYGVNS. Written as DNA, the CDR3 is TGTGCCAGCAGTGAATCGTGGAGCAACGAGCAGTACTTC. This encodes CASSESWSNEQYF.

The chain links TRBV25-1 to TRBJ1-2; D is unresolved. Germline V gene lookup returns CDR1 MGHDK and CDR2 SYGVNS. Trimming stripped 1 base from V and 7 bases from J, with 10 bases between. This CDR3 contains 13 residues. CDR3 in amino acids: CASSELVGSGYTF. DNA of the CDR3: TGTGCCAGCAGTGAATTGGTCGGGTCTGGCTACACCTTC.

This clone was seen just once. V is TRBV24-1 and J is TRBJ1-5; a possible D gene is TRBD1 (5 bases). Trimming cost V 3 bases and J 6 bases, with 20 bases left between them. This CDR3 has 17 residues. Germline CDR1 KGHDR, CDR2 SFDVKD. The CDR3 loop is CATSDARDTGVGQPQHF. The CDR3 region has the DNA TGTGCCACCAGTGATGCCCGAGATACAGGTGTAGGTCAGCCCCAGCATTTT.

This chain uses TRBV6-1 with TRBJ1-2, with D unresolved. Looked up from germline, CDR1 is MNHNS and CDR2 is SASEGT. The CDR3 runs 14 residues. V shed 0 bases and J shed 1 base, with 6 bases lying between them. CDR3 sequence (DNA): TGTGCCAGCAGTGAAGCTGCGGTTAACTATGGCTACACCTTC. Protein sequence: CASSEAAVNYGYTF.

The chain joins TRBV5-1 to TRBJ2-5; 9 nucleotides align to TRBD2. The CDR3 spans 16 residues. The V gene's germline CDR1 is SGHRS and CDR2 YFSETQ. V lost 0 bases and J lost 4; bases outside the gene matches: 7. CDR3 DNA: TGCGCCAGCAGCTTGGGGGTAGCGGGAGAAGCAGAGACCCAGTACTTC. Translating it yields CASSLGVAGEAETQYF. Full variable domain (outside the CDR3, taken from reference TRBV5-1 and TRBJ2-5): KAGVTQTPRYLIKTRGQQVTLSCSPISGHRSVSWYQQTPGQGLQFLFEYFSETQRNKGNFPGRFSGRQFSNSRSEMNVSTLELGDSALYLCASSLGVAGEAETQYFGPGTRLLVL.

The sample holds one count of this clone. In DNA form, the CDR3 reads TGTGCCAGTAGTACCGGACTAGCGGGAGGGCAGGAGACCCAGTACTTC. This gives the protein CASSTGLAGGQETQYF. The chain uses TRBV19 and TRBJ2-5, with TRBD2 identical over 15 bases. With V trimmed by 4 bases and J by 5 bases, 5 bases remained unmatched. Per germline, CDR1 LNHDA and CDR2 SQIVND (reference sequence). The CDR3 length is 16 residues.

This rearrangement joins TRBV4-3 to TRBJ2-1; 8 positions match TRBD2. The trim removed 1 base at V and 7 bases at J, leaving 12 bases unmatched. The germline CDR1 and CDR2 sequences are LGHNA and YSLEER. The CDR3 totals 17 residues. The CDR3 DNA reads as TGCGCCAGCAGCCAAGCACTCACGGGAGGGGTTGGGAATGAGCAGTTCTTC. This sequence encodes CASSQALTGGVGNEQFF.